The 28 T cell receptor beta chains given below trace back to one sample, sequenced in a study of control samples from healthy donors and cancer patients. Assay used: immunoSEQ multiplex PCR; TCRdb lists only in-frame clones, some missing. The table lists roughly 120,000 clones, roughly 95% of them singletons. Material for sequencing was blood. Source of these receptors: a man aged 25 to 45 in good health.

The chain couples TRBV6-5 to TRBJ1-2; 8 positions agree with TRBD1. J gave up 4 bases and V 6 bases, and 10 bases lay outside the gene matches. This CDR3 is 15 amino acids long. Looked up from germline, CDR1 is MNHEY and CDR2 is SVGAGI. CDR3 bases: TGTGCCAGCAGCCCGACAGGGGACCCTACCTATGGCTACACCTTC. Translated: CASSPTGDPTYGYTF.

This sequence joins TRBV2 and TRBJ2-5, with 7 positions matching TRBD2. The germline V gene encodes CDR1 SNHLY and CDR2 FYNNEI. This CDR3 spans 14 amino acids. The J segment lost 5 bases and the V segment lost 6 bases, leaving 9 bases of the junction unmatched. The CDR3 DNA reads as TGTGCCAGCAGGACTAGCTGGGTCCAGGAGACCCAGTACTTC. This gives the protein CASRTSWVQETQYF. Together with reference TRBV2 and TRBJ2-5, the CDR3 gives the full variable domain: EPEVTQTPSHQVTQMGQEVILRCVPISNHLYFYWYRQILGQKVEFLVSFYNNEISEKSEIFDDQFSVERPDGSNFTLKIRSTKLEDSAMYFCASRTSWVQETQYFGPGTRLLVL.

The rearrangement uses TRBV5-5 and TRBJ2-7; 10 bases agree with TRBD1. Germline CDR1 SGHKS, CDR2 YYEKEE (reference sequence). This CDR3 has 18 amino acids. The J segment lost 3 bases and the V segment lost 3 bases, leaving 15 bases of the junction unmatched. The DNA of the CDR3 is TGTGCCAGCAGCTCCATAATGACAGGGGGCCTAACCGTCTACGAGCAGTACTTC. It codes for CASSSIMTGGLTVYEQYF.

The rearrangement links TRBV27 to TRBJ1-6; 9 bases map to TRBD1. This CDR3 has 17 amino acids. With V trimmed by 3 bases and J by 2 bases, 5 bases remained unmatched. Germline-derived CDR1 and CDR2 are MNHEY and SMNVEV (reference sequence). CDR3: CASSFRDRVTYNSPLHF. The CDR3 DNA follows: TGTGCCAGCAGTTTCCGGGACAGGGTCACCTATAATTCACCCCTCCACTTT.

This chain connects TRBV6-5 to TRBJ1-5, with 9 nucleotides matching TRBD1. The J segment lost 7 bases and the V segment lost 8 bases, leaving 12 bases of the junction unmatched. This CDR3 has 15 residues. CDR1 and CDR2 from the germline V gene are MNHEY and SVGAGI. CDR3 nucleotide sequence: TGTGCCAGCGGCTTCCCCCGGGACAGGGTACAGCCCCAGCATTTT. This codes for CASGFPRDRVQPQHF.

The chain combines TRBV10-2 with TRBJ2-1; 11 nucleotides align to TRBD2. The CDR3 consists of 18 residues. Unmatched junction bases numbered 11, after V lost 7 bases and J lost 0 bases. Germline CDR1 and CDR2: WSHSY and SAAADI. The CDR3 region has the DNA TGCGCCAGCAAGGGGGGACTAGCGGAGTCGAGCTCCTACAATGAGCAGTTCTTC. This encodes CASKGGLAESSSYNEQFF.

This clone was seen a single time. CDR3 amino acids: CASNPVTGRREQYF. The CDR3 bases are TGTGCCAGCAACCCGGTGACAGGGCGCCGCGAGCAGTACTTC. The chain joins TRBV6-5 to TRBJ2-7; TRBD1 matches at 7 bases. The CDR3 loop spans 14 amino acids. Germline values: CDR1 MNHEY, CDR2 SVGAGI. Germline trimming cut 7 bases from V and 6 bases from J; bases unmatched to any gene: 12.

V is TRBV20-1 and J is TRBJ1-4; no firm D call. Germline V gene data show CDR1 as DFQATT and CDR2 as SNEGSKA (reference sequence). The CDR3 is 10 amino acids. V lost 6 bases and J 8 bases, leaving 7 bases between the germline ends. The CDR3 reads CSAKREKLFF. CDR3 DNA sequence: TGCAGTGCGAAGCGAGAAAAACTGTTTTTT.

The V gene is TRBV18, the J gene TRBJ2-7; D may be TRBD2 (5 bases). The ends were cut back, 3 bases at V and 3 bases at J, with 18 bases in the middle. CDR3 length: 16 residues. Germline assignment: CDR1 KGHSH and CDR2 LQKENI. The CDR3 DNA follows: TGTGCCAGCTCACCTCCTAATCCGGGGATTCACTACGAGCAGTACTTC. This codes for CASSPPNPGIHYEQYF.

V gene TRBV6-5 combines with J gene TRBJ1-1; 7 bases line up with TRBD1. The V segment lost 6 bases and the J segment 7 bases; nucleotides outside the gene matches: 5. Germline V CDR1 and CDR2: MNHEY, SVGAGI. The CDR3 has 12 amino acids. In DNA form, the CDR3 reads TGTGCCAGCAGACCACACAGGGGTGAAGCTTTCTTT. It yields the protein CASRPHRGEAFF.

The chain recombines TRBV7-2 with TRBJ2-5; 8 nucleotides agree with TRBD2. This CDR3 has 13 amino acids. Germline V gives CDR1 SGHTA, CDR2 FQGNSA. The trim removed 4 bases at V and 4 bases at J, leaving 2 bases unmatched. Here the CDR3 reads CASSSGGGETQYF. The CDR3 nucleotides are TGTGCCAGCAGCTCCGGGGGGGGAGAGACCCAGTACTTC.

The J gene is TRBJ1-5, the V gene TRBV6-5; 11 positions agree with TRBD1. The CDR3 sequence is 15 residues long. The J segment lost 4 bases and the V segment lost 4 bases, leaving 3 bases of the junction unmatched. CDR1 MNHEY and CDR2 SVGAGI come from the germline V gene. The CDR3 sequence is CASSSGQGGNQPQHF. CDR3 DNA sequence: TGTGCCAGCAGTTCGGGACAGGGGGGGAATCAGCCCCAGCATTTT.

The chain has TRBV15 and TRBJ1-4; D call uncertain. The CDR3 totals 12 residues. Germline V gives CDR1 LNHNV, CDR2 YYDKDF (reference sequence). Trimming took 3 bases from V and 12 from J, leaving 11 bases between them. The CDR3 nucleotides are TGTGCCACCAGCAGTCAATTCGGGGAACTGTTTTTT. Residues: CATSSQFGELFF.

The chain employs TRBV9 and TRBJ1-6; 7 bases map to TRBD1. V lost 3 bases and J lost 6; bases outside the gene matches: 6. CDR1 SGDLS and CDR2 YYNGEE come from the germline V gene. This CDR3 has 15 amino acids. The CDR3, as DNA: TGTGCCAGCAGCGACCCACAGGGGATTAATTCACCCCTCCACTTT. This gives the protein CASSDPQGINSPLHF.

The chain links TRBV5-1 to TRBJ1-5; possibly TRBD1 for D (6 bases). CDR1 SGHRS and CDR2 YFSETQ come from the germline V gene. V was pared by 0 bases and J by 2 bases, with 27 bases between. The CDR3 has 21 residues. This chain's CDR3 is CASSLEAGAGRGIVGNQPQHF. The CDR3 DNA follows: TGCGCCAGCAGCTTGGAGGCAGGGGCCGGGCGGGGCATAGTGGGCAATCAGCCCCAGCATTTT.

The chain carries TRBV5-3 and TRBJ1-5; no reliable D call. TRBV5-3 is designated an ORF whose function remains uncertain. This CDR3 contains 11 residues. V dropped 2 bases and J dropped 5 bases, with 2 bases sitting between them. Here the CDR3 reads CARSFHQPQHF. CDR3 bases: TGTGCCAGAAGCTTTCATCAGCCCCAGCATTTT.

This chain links TRBV25-1 with TRBJ1-1; D is undetermined. The CDR3 is 15 amino acids. Germline assignment: CDR1 MGHDK and CDR2 SYGVNS. Trimming pared 1 base from V and 0 bases from J, leaving 9 bases between. CDR3 protein: CASSEWRSLNTEAFF. CDR3 bases: TGTGCCAGCAGTGAATGGCGCAGCCTGAACACTGAAGCTTTCTTT.

V gene TRBV28 combines with J gene TRBJ2-1, with D hard to call. Trimming stripped 7 bases from V and 2 bases from J, with 15 bases between. Germline V gene lookup returns CDR1 MDHEN and CDR2 SYDVKM. The CDR3 has 15 residues. DNA for the CDR3: TGTGCCAGCATCTCGAACCCCACCCCCTACAATGAGCAGTTCTTC. This translates into CASISNPTPYNEQFF.

Here the CDR3 DNA reads TGTGCCAGCAGCGACGGGACTGACAGCACAGATACGCAGTATTTT. It is translated as CASSDGTDSTDTQYF. The rearrangement links TRBV7-6 to TRBJ2-3; a possible D gene is TRBD2 (6 bases). CDR1 and CDR2 from the germline V gene are SGHVS and FNYEAQ. CDR3 length equals 15 residues. V lost 5 bases to trimming and J lost 0 bases, with 12 bases between them.

This rearrangement joins TRBV5-1 to TRBJ2-7; 9 nucleotides align to TRBD2. Germline V CDR1 and CDR2: SGHRS, YFSETQ. The ends lost 1 base at V and 0 bases at J; junction bases unmatched: 8. There are 17 residues in the CDR3. CDR3 nucleotide sequence: TGCGCCAGCAGCTTGAGGTACCTAGCGGGGAGCTCCTACGAGCAGTACTTC. Its translation is CASSLRYLAGSSYEQYF.

The chain is built from TRBV20-1 and TRBJ1-1, with D unclear. The CDR3 totals 10 residues. Per germline, CDR1 DFQATT and CDR2 SNEGSKA (reference sequence). Trimming pared 3 bases from V and 6 bases from J, leaving 5 bases between. The CDR3 here is CSASDAEAFF. In DNA, the CDR3 is TGCAGTGCTAGCGACGCTGAAGCTTTCTTT.

V is TRBV15 and J is TRBJ1-4; D is possibly TRBD1 (5 bases). V lost 1 base to trimming and J lost 2 bases, with 17 bases between them. CDR1 and CDR2 (germline): LNHNV, YYDKDF (reference sequence). This CDR3 has 18 amino acids. CDR3 in amino acids: CATSRGKGPSGTNEKLFF. As DNA, the CDR3 is TGTGCCACCAGCAGAGGAAAGGGACCCTCCGGTACTAATGAAAAACTGTTTTTT.

V is TRBV9 and J is TRBJ2-7; D is possibly TRBD2 (5 bases). There are 14 residues in the CDR3. Trimming left V 4 bases short and J 3 bases short, with 14 bases between. Germline V gene lookup returns CDR1 SGDLS and CDR2 YYNGEE. In DNA form, the CDR3 reads TGTGCCAGCAGCCCTACCCCCGGGAACTACGAGCAGTACTTC. Residues: CASSPTPGNYEQYF.

This chain connects TRBV14 to TRBJ1-6, with D hard to call. The CDR3 is 13 residues long. Germline lookup yields CDR1 SGHDN and CDR2 FVKESK. The germline V and J ends were trimmed by 4 bases and 6 bases, with 7 bases remaining between them. CDR3 residues: CASSPYSNSPLHF. The CDR3 coding sequence is TGTGCCAGCAGCCCCTACTCTAATTCACCCCTCCACTTT.

The chain carries TRBV14 and TRBJ1-2; TRBD1 might be the D (6 bases). The CDR3 runs 13 residues. V was shortened by 3 bases and J by 3 bases, with 8 bases between the two germline ends. Per germline, CDR1 SGHDN and CDR2 FVKESK. The CDR3 loop is CASSQGGYYGYTF. For the CDR3, the DNA is TGTGCCAGCAGCCAGGGGGGCTACTATGGCTACACCTTC.

This chain connects TRBV3-1 (or the pseudogene TRBV3-2) to TRBJ2-1; possible D gene TRBD2, 7 bases. CDR3 length equals 17 residues. From germline, CDR1 is LGHDT and CDR2 YNNKEL (reference sequence). V lost 0 bases, J lost 0 bases, and 12 bases lay in between. The DNA for the CDR3 is TGTGCCAGCAGCCAAGAATGGGAGGGGGGCTCCTACAATGAGCAGTTCTTC. It encodes CASSQEWEGGSYNEQFF.

V is TRBV9 and J is TRBJ1-1; D might be TRBD1 (5 bases). This CDR3 is built from 14 residues. Trimming took 0 bases from V and 0 from J, leaving 6 bases between them. Germline V CDR1 and CDR2: SGDLS, YYNGEE. The CDR3 region is CASSVGGMNTEAFF. The CDR3 coding sequence is TGTGCCAGCAGCGTAGGGGGGATGAACACTGAAGCTTTCTTT.

The chain joins TRBV19 to TRBJ1-5; 7 positions match TRBD1. The CDR3 has 15 amino acids. Germline CDR1 and CDR2: LNHDA and SQIVND (reference sequence). V gave up 3 bases and J gave up 4 bases; unmatched junction bases: 6. CDR3 loop: CASSMNAGQNQPQHF. DNA of the CDR3: TGTGCCAGTAGTATGAATGCGGGACAGAATCAGCCCCAGCATTTT.